The next 9 T cell receptor beta chains were all read from a single sample in a study of T cell clones after liver transplantation. The data were produced by immunoSEQ multiplex PCR, yet TCRdb's version contains in-frame clones alone and is incomplete. The data show tens of thousands of clones, with roughly 80% seen just once and approximately 0.47% held by the top ten. The sample here was CD4+ T cells from blood, taken 45 to 46 months after liver transplant. The receptors originated from a human patient who received a liver transplant. Some T cells may have originated in the graft donor.

The V call is TRBV28, the J call TRBJ2-1; 9 bases fit TRBD2. The trim removed 0 bases at V and 9 bases at J, leaving 12 bases unmatched. Germline values: CDR1 MDHEN, CDR2 SYDVKM. This CDR3 contains 17 residues. This CDR3 is CASSLWDLAGGLSEQFF. DNA of the CDR3: TGTGCCAGCAGTTTATGGGACCTGGCGGGAGGGCTCAGTGAGCAGTTCTTC.

The chain employs TRBV5-1 and TRBJ2-7, with 16 bases fitting TRBD2. The CDR3 loop spans 16 amino acids. Germline loops: CDR1 SGHRS, CDR2 YFSETQ. Trimming removed 1 base from V and 5 bases from J; junction bases left unmatched: 3. For the CDR3, the DNA is TGCGCCAGCAGCTTGCCGGGACTAGCGGGAGGGGACGAGCAGTACTTC. It specifies CASSLPGLAGGDEQYF.

In DNA, the CDR3 is TGTGCCAGCTCACCACCGTCTCGTGCGGGAAGGTCCTACAATGAGCAGTTCTTC. It codes for CASSPPSRAGRSYNEQFF. The gene calls are TRBV18 and TRBJ2-1; weak D call: TRBD2 (6 bases). Germline CDR1 reads KGHSH; CDR2 reads LQKENI. The length of the CDR3 is 18 residues. The V end was cut by 0 bases, the J end by 1 base, with 16 bases between.

The chain combines TRBV2 with TRBJ2-7; 8 positions agree with TRBD2. CDR1 and CDR2 (germline): SNHLY, FYNNEI. The CDR3 has 11 amino acids. V dropped 6 bases and J dropped 5; count of bases not matched to a gene: 0. The CDR3 sequence is CASRREDEQYF. For the CDR3, the DNA is TGTGCCAGCAGGCGGGAGGACGAGCAGTACTTC.

V usage is TRBV18 and J usage is TRBJ2-5; the D gene is possibly TRBD1 (6 bases). This CDR3 contains 13 residues. Germline V gene sequence: CDR1 KGHSH, CDR2 LQKENI. The CDR3 region is CAAQRTAEETQYF. The CDR3 region has the DNA TGTGCTGCGCAGCGGACAGCCGAAGAGACCCAGTACTTC.

This chain uses TRBV27 with TRBJ2-5, with a tentative D call TRBD2 (8 bases). Germline V gene sequence: CDR1 MNHEY, CDR2 SMNVEV (reference sequence). The CDR3 spans 16 residues. The ends were cut back, 8 bases at V and 7 bases at J, with 26 bases in the middle. In DNA, the CDR3 is TGTGCCAGCCGGGGGGGTGAGACAGGGAGGGTTGGGACCCAGTACTTC. This translates into CASRGGETGRVGTQYF.

This clone was observed once. The identical CDR3 is also encoded by other nucleotide sequences in the sample. The CDR3 here is CASSVGTRNTEAFF. DNA for the CDR3: TGTGCCAGCAGCGTAGGGACAAGGAACACTGAAGCTTTCTTT. This chain joins TRBV9 and TRBJ1-1; the D gene is possibly TRBD1 (5 bases). V was trimmed by 0 bases and J by 1 base, leaving 7 bases between them. This CDR3 region has 14 residues. CDR1 and CDR2 (germline): SGDLS, YYNGEE.

The chain uses TRBV10-3 and TRBJ2-3, with a tentative D call TRBD2 (6 bases). V was shortened by 2 bases and J by 6 bases, with 15 bases between the two germline ends. Germline CDR1 is ENHRY and CDR2 is SYGVKD. The CDR3 consists of 15 residues. This CDR3 reads CAISEPGLAEDTQYF. The CDR3 coding sequence is TGTGCCATCAGTGAGCCGGGACTGGCTGAGGATACGCAGTATTTT.

The chain carries TRBV7-8 and TRBJ2-4, with D possibly TRBD1 on 6 matching bases. The CDR3 loop spans 11 amino acids. V was clipped by 1 base and J by 12 bases, with 7 bases between them. CDR1 SGHVS and CDR2 FQNEAQ come from the germline V gene. The CDR3 DNA is TGTGCCAGCAGCTTAGGACAGGCTCAGTACTTC. It translates to CASSLGQAQYF.